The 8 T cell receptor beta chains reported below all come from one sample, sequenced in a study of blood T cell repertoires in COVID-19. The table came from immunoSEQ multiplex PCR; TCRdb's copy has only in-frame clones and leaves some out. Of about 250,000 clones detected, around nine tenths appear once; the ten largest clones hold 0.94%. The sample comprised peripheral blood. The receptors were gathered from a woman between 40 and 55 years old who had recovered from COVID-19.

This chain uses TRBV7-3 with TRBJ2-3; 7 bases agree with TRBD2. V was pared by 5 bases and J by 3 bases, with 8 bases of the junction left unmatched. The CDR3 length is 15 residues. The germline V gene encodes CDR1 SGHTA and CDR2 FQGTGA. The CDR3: CASSQGPAGTDTQYF. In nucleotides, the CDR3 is TGTGCCAGCAGCCAAGGGCCAGCGGGGACAGATACGCAGTATTTT.

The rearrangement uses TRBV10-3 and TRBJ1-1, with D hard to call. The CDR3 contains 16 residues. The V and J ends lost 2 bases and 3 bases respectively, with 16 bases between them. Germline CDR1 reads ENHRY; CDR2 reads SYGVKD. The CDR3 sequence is CAISEAFTRHDTEAFF. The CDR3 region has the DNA TGTGCCATCAGTGAGGCCTTTACACGACACGACACTGAAGCTTTCTTT.

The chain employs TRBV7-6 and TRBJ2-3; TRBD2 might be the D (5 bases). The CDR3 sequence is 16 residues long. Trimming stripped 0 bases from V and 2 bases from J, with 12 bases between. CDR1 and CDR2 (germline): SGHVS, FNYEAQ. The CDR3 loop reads CASSLATAGITDTQYF. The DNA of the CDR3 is TGTGCCAGCAGCTTAGCAACGGCGGGTATCACAGATACGCAGTATTTT.

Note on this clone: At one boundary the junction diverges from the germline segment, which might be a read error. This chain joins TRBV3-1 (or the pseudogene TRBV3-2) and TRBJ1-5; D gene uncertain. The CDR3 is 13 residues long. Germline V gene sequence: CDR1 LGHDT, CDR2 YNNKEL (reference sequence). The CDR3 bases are TGTGCCAGCAGCCAAGCACAAAATCAGTCCCAGCATTTT. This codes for CASSQAQNQSQHF.

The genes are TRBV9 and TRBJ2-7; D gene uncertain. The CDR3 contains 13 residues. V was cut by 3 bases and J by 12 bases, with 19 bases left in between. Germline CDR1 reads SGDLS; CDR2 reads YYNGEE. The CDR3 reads CASSADNKPTVYF. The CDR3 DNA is TGTGCCAGCAGCGCAGACAATAAACCAACGGTGTACTTC.

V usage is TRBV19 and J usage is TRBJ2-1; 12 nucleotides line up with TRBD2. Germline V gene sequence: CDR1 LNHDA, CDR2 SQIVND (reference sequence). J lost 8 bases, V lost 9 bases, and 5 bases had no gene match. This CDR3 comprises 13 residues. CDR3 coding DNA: TGTGCCAGCCGACTAGCGGGAGATTATGAGCAGTTCTTC. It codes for CASRLAGDYEQFF.

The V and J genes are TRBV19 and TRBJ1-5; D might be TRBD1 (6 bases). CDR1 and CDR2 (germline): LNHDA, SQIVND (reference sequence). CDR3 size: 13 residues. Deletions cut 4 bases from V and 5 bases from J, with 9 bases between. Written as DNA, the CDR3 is TGTGCCAGTAGTAAACAGGGCGATCAGCCCCAGCATTTT. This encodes CASSKQGDQPQHF.

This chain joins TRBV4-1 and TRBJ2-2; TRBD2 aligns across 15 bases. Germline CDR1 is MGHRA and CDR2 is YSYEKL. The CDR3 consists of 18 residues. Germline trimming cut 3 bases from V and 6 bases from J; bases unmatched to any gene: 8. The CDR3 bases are TGCGCCAGCAGCCACGGACTAGCGGGAGGGAATAGTCCCGGGGAGCTGTTTTTT. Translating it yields CASSHGLAGGNSPGELFF.